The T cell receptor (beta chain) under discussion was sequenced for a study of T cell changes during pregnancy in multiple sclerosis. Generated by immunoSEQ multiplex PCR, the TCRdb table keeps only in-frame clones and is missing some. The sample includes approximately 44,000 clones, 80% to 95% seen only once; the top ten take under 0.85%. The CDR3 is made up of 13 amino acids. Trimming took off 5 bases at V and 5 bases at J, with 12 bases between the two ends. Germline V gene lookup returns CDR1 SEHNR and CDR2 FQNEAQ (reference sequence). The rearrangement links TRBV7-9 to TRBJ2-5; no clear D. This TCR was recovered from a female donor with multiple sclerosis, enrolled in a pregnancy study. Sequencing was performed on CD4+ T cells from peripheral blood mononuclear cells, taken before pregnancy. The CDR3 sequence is CASSPRSMETQYF. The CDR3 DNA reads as TGTGCCAGCAGCCCCCGCAGTATGGAGACCCAGTACTTC.